These 4 T cell receptor beta chains originate from one sample sequenced in a study of persistence of HIV-infected CD4 T cells. Cells were stimulated with CMV-infected fibroblast lysates at about 10 ug/mL. Sorted nonresponding memory CD4+ T cells were CD40L-negative, CD69-negative, CD45RO-high. Their antigens are not known. The immunoSEQ assay was version 4, run in survey mode. The repertoire was sequenced with immunoSEQ multiplex PCR; TCRdb's copy has only in-frame clones and lacks some. Altogether 25,000 to 35,000 clones are present, 65% to 90% being singletons, with the ten largest covering about 0.9%. Sequencing was performed on CD4+ T cells sorted from PBMCs after roughly 18-hour stimulation, taken from a patient who received antiretroviral therapy. Receptors were obtained from an adult man with HIV who was CMV-seropositive.

J is TRBJ1-1 and V is TRBV20-1; no firm D call. The ends were cut back, 3 bases at V and 3 bases at J, with 5 bases in the middle. The V gene's germline CDR1 is DFQATT and CDR2 SNEGSKA (reference sequence). The CDR3 totals 11 residues. CDR3 residues: CSARRDTEAFF. The CDR3 nucleotides read TGCAGTGCTAGGCGGGACACTGAAGCTTTCTTT.

The rearrangement uses TRBV7-3 and TRBJ2-3; 9 bases align to TRBD2. Unmatched junction bases numbered 7, after V lost 0 bases and J lost 0 bases. CDR1 is SGHTA, CDR2 FQGTGA, per germline. This CDR3 spans 18 amino acids. This chain's CDR3 is CASSLTGGLAGSTDTQYF. The CDR3 DNA follows: TGTGCCAGCAGCTTAACAGGCGGTCTAGCGGGGAGCACAGATACGCAGTATTTT. Combining the CDR3 with reference TRBV7-3 and TRBJ2-3 gives the whole variable domain GAGVSQTPSNKVTEKGKYVELRCDPISGHTALYWYRQSLGQGPEFLIYFQGTGAADDSGLPNDRFFAVRPEGSVSTLKIQRTERGDSAVYLCASSLTGGLAGSTDTQYFGPGTRLTVL.

The chain couples TRBV19 to TRBJ2-3; 10 bases are a match to TRBD2. Germline CDR1 is LNHDA and CDR2 is SQIVND (reference sequence). The CDR3 is made up of 14 amino acids. V shed 7 bases and J 3 bases; nucleotides not matched to a gene: 4. CDR3 in amino acids: CASTPGLATDTQYF. CDR3 bases: TGTGCCAGTACCCCGGGACTAGCGACAGATACGCAGTATTTT. Filled out from reference TRBV19 and TRBJ2-3, the complete variable domain reads DGGITQSPKYLFRKEGQNVTLSCEQNLNHDAMYWYRQDPGQGLRLIYYSQIVNDFQKGDIAEGYSVSREKKESFPLTVTSAQKNPTAFYLCASTPGLATDTQYFGPGTRLTVL.

The chain is built from TRBV6-2 or TRBV6-3 and TRBJ2-1; possible D gene TRBD2, 6 bases. Germline V gene lookup returns CDR1 MNHEY and CDR2 SVGEGT. This CDR3 spans 13 amino acids. V gave up 4 bases and J gave up 3 bases, with 7 bases separating them. CDR3 nucleotides: TGTGCCAGCAGTTTGACTAGCTACAATGAGCAGTTCTTC. This encodes CASSLTSYNEQFF.